The subject of this entry is one T cell receptor (beta chain). Its antigen is unidentified. This entry comes from a study of vaccination effects on CD4 cells after COVID-19. Regarding the study as a whole: Late post-vaccination, clones induced by infection and those induced by vaccine underwent marked clonal contraction.

Libraries were prepared by immunoSEQ multiplex PCR; TCRdb keeps only in-frame clonotypes and omits some of them. The sample yields 8,700 or so clones, approximately 72% seen once. This CDR3 region has 14 residues. V gave up 8 bases and J gave up 3 bases, with 14 bases separating them. The germline gives CDR1 SEHNR, CDR2 FQNEAQ (reference sequence). Peptide-pool stimulation followed by sequencing identified expanded antigen-specific CD4+ clonotypes in the ViraFEST assay. Following an approximately 10-day culture, CD4+ T cells were purified. The chain employs TRBV7-9 and TRBJ1-3; D remains ambiguous. This material consisted of CD4+ T cells from PBMCs cultured with HCoV-229E spike peptides, taken before COVID-19 vaccination. The clonotype comes from a human donor who received a COVID-19 vaccine. The chain's CDR3 is CASSGPALGNTIYF. The CDR3 nucleotides are TGTGCCAGCTCCGGGCCGGCACTTGGAAACACCATATATTTT.